This entry lists 8 T cell receptor beta chains sequenced from one sample in a study of identifying expanded T cells in peripheral blood. Profiled with immunoSEQ multiplex PCR; TCRdb holds only in-frame clones, not every one. The data hold 84,000 or so clones, with about 89% observed a single time. Sequencing was carried out using blood. Receptors originate from a person aged 18 to 70 in good health.

The rearrangement uses TRBV15 and TRBJ1-2; D remains ambiguous. The CDR3 loop spans 16 amino acids. Trimming left V 1 base short and J 3 bases short, with 15 bases between. Germline CDR1 is LNHNV and CDR2 is YYDKDF (reference sequence). The CDR3, as DNA: TGTGCCACCAGCAGAGGCTATGAGGGCGCGGACTATGGCTACACCTTC. Amino acid sequence: CATSRGYEGADYGYTF.

This clone was picked up one time. This chain joins TRBV27 and TRBJ2-7, with D tentatively TRBD1 (5 bases). The CDR3 loop spans 11 amino acids. Germline V gives CDR1 MNHEY, CDR2 SMNVEV (reference sequence). The ends were cut back, 8 bases at V and 6 bases at J, with 11 bases in the middle. The CDR3 nucleotides read TGTGCCAGCTCTAAGGGGTCCGAGCAGTACTTC. Its translation: CASSKGSEQYF.

A single count supports this clone. The chain employs TRBV2 and TRBJ2-3; 9 positions agree with TRBD2. Germline-derived CDR1 and CDR2 are SNHLY and FYNNEI. The V segment lost 8 bases and the J segment 3 bases; nucleotides outside the gene matches: 12. The length of the CDR3 is 16 residues. The CDR3 DNA is TGTGCCAGCTGGACGCCTGTGCGGGGGGGAACAGATACGCAGTATTTT. It is translated as CASWTPVRGGTDTQYF.

The rearrangement joins TRBV5-1 to TRBJ2-1; no firm D call. The CDR3 sequence is 14 residues long. Per germline, CDR1 SGHRS and CDR2 YFSETQ. Trimming removed 0 bases from V and 6 bases from J, with 10 bases in between. The CDR3 coding sequence is TGCGCCAGCAGCTTGGACCCAGGATCCAATGAGCAGTTCTTC. This encodes CASSLDPGSNEQFF.

The chain carries TRBV5-1 and TRBJ1-2; the D is unclear. The V end lost 1 base, the J end lost 5 bases, and 15 bases lay between the germline ends. The CDR3 is 15 amino acids. Germline V gene lookup returns CDR1 SGHRS and CDR2 YFSETQ. The CDR3 DNA reads as TGCGCCAGCAGCTTGCGGGTCCCTTCGCTTTATGGCTACACCTTC. It is translated as CASSLRVPSLYGYTF.

The chain combines TRBV13 with TRBJ1-2, with a weak D call TRBD1 (5 bases). V lost 6 bases, J lost 5 bases, and 13 bases lay in between. Germline V gene data show CDR1 as PRHDT and CDR2 as FYEKMQ (reference sequence). The CDR3 is made up of 13 amino acids. DNA of the CDR3: TGTGCCAGCAGTACGGGGCCGCAGTATGGCTACACCTTC. It encodes CASSTGPQYGYTF.

This clone was counted a single time. The V and J genes are TRBV28 and TRBJ2-1; D ambiguous. The CDR3 contains 11 residues. From germline, CDR1 is MDHEN and CDR2 SYDVKM. V lost 4 bases and J 5 bases, leaving 3 bases between the germline ends. Here the CDR3 reads CASSYHNEQFF. The CDR3 DNA follows: TGTGCCAGCAGTTACCACAATGAGCAGTTCTTC.

This CDR3 is CASSQDPGAGEQFF. As DNA, the CDR3 is TGCGCCAGCAGCCAAGATCCAGGGGCGGGTGAGCAGTTCTTC. The J gene is TRBJ2-1, the V gene TRBV4-3; TRBD1 is a possible D gene (6 bases). The V gene's germline CDR1 is LGHNA and CDR2 YSLEER. The ends were cut back, 0 bases at V and 9 bases at J, with 12 bases in the middle. The CDR3 runs to 14 residues.